This TCR beta chain comes out of a study of OX40 agonist ivuxolimab in advanced cancers. Whole-study context: Patients received ivuxolimab, an agonistic anti-OX40 (CD134) antibody.

Profiling relied on immunoSEQ multiplex PCR, and the TCRdb table lists in-frame clones only, not all of them. The sample holds some 40,000 clones; roughly nine tenths are singletons and the top ten take around 43%. Germline-derived CDR1 and CDR2 are SGHRS and YFSETQ. CDR3 length: 15 amino acids. V was cut by 4 bases and J by 3 bases, with 17 bases left in between. Of note for this clone: Other DNA variants within this sample encode the same CDR3.

V usage is TRBV5-1 and J usage is TRBJ2-7; D possibly matches TRBD1 or TRBD2 (6 bases each). The sequences come from CD4+ or CD8+ T cells sorted from blood, collected in a trial of the OX40 agonist ivuxolimab. The sequence derives from an adult with an advanced solid tumor such as melanoma, head and neck, liver or kidney cancer. CDR3 amino acids: CASSPGGGGFYEQYF. In nucleotides, the CDR3 is TGCGCCAGCAGCCCCGGAGGGGGAGGATTCTACGAGCAGTACTTC.